Listed below are T cell receptor beta chains from one sample, sequenced in a study of T cell changes during pregnancy in multiple sclerosis. Produced via immunoSEQ multiplex PCR; TCRdb's table is partial and in-frame only. In the table there are 90,000 to 100,000 clones, about 91% of which are singletons. The material was peripheral blood, obtained after pregnancy. Source of these receptors: a female donor in good health, enrolled as a control in a pregnancy study. Each CDR3 is given with its conserved first and last residue. Each record gives: CDR3 DNA, CDR3 protein, J gene, V gene, clone size, D gene. D genes are given only for firm matches. Part of the rows lack a size; the others show once, few, many or a class for expanded clones.

TGTGCCAGCAGCTTGGTTATAGATAGCAATCAGCCCCAGCATTTT	CASSLVIDSNQPQHF	TRBJ1-5	TRBV5-5	once	.
TGTGCCAGCAGTTTAGCGGATAGACCGACCCCCTACGAGCAGTACTTC	CASSLADRPTPYEQYF	TRBJ2-7	TRBV27	.	.
TGTGCCAGCAGTTCCCGGACAGGGTATTCACCCCTCCACTTT	CASSSRTGYSPLHF	TRBJ1-6	TRBV27	few	TRBD1
TGTGCCAGTAGTTACGCGCGGAGCCTCACTGGGGCCAACGTCCTGACTTTC	CASSYARSLTGANVLTF	TRBJ2-6	TRBV19	.	.
TGTGCCAGCAGATTGACAGGGGGCTCTGGAAACACCATATATTTT	CASRLTGGSGNTIYF	TRBJ1-3	TRBV11-2	.	TRBD1
TGCGCCAAGCGCAGCAGTAGCGATGAGCAGTTCTTC	CAKRSSSDEQFF	TRBJ2-1	TRBV4-1	.	.
TGTGCCAGCAGTTTATTCAGGTGGAACGGGGTGGATACGCAGTATTTT	CASSLFRWNGVDTQYF	TRBJ2-3	TRBV27	.	.
TGTGCCAGCTCACCGTCAGGGGGAAACACTGAAGCTTTCTTT	CASSPSGGNTEAFF	TRBJ1-1	TRBV18	.	TRBD1
TGTGCCAGCTCGGGCGCAAGGGGGAGCGCCTACAATGAGCAGTTCTTC	CASSGARGSAYNEQFF	TRBJ2-1	TRBV18	.	.
TGTGCCAGTAGTATAACTAGCAATGAGCAGTTCTTC	CASSITSNEQFF	TRBJ2-1	TRBV19	.	.
TGTGCCAGCAGTGAAGAGGGGACAGGGTATGGCTACACCTTC	CASSEEGTGYGYTF	TRBJ1-2	TRBV6-1	.	TRBD1
TGTGCCAGCAGTGAAGGGCGGCTACGACGAGAGACCCAGTACTTC	CASSEGRLRRETQYF	TRBJ2-5	TRBV6-1	.	.
TGTGCCAGCAGCTCTAGCGGGAGTATTGGCGGGGAGCTGTTTTTT	CASSSSGSIGGELFF	TRBJ2-2	TRBV7-2	.	TRBD2
TGTGCCAGCACCATTCGGCAGGGCACAGATACGCAGTATTTT	CASTIRQGTDTQYF	TRBJ2-3	TRBV6-5	.	.
TGTGCCAGCACCGTCGGGGGGGAGACGGGAGAGACCCAGTACTTC	CASTVGGETGETQYF	TRBJ2-5	TRBV5-5	.	TRBD2
TGTGCCAGCAGTTTCCGACAGGGGGCTGGCTATGGCTACACCTTC	CASSFRQGAGYGYTF	TRBJ1-2	TRBV27	.	TRBD1
TGTGCCAGCAGTGAGGGGTGGGGCAGCTCCTACGAGCAGTACTTC	CASSEGWGSSYEQYF	TRBJ2-7	TRBV2	.	.
TGTGCCAGCAGCTTAGGACAGGAAATGAACACTGAAGCTTTCTTT	CASSLGQEMNTEAFF	TRBJ1-1	TRBV13	.	.
TGTGCCAGCAGCTTAGGTGGCCAAGCCTACGAGCAGTACTTC	CASSLGGQAYEQYF	TRBJ2-7	TRBV7-2	.	.
TGTGCCAGCGGCCCCTCGTGGTATGGCTACACCTTC	CASGPSWYGYTF	TRBJ1-2	TRBV28	.	.
TGTGCCAGCAGCTTGAAAACAGGACGGGATGAAAAACTGTTTTTT	CASSLKTGRDEKLFF	TRBJ1-4	TRBV5-4	.	.
TGTGCCAGCAGCTTGAAAAAGGGGCAGATGGAGACCCAGTACTTC	CASSLKKGQMETQYF	TRBJ2-5	TRBV5-6	.	.
TGTGCCAGTAGCCCCGGGACAGAAGAGACCCAGTACTTC	CASSPGTEETQYF	TRBJ2-5	TRBV19	.	TRBD1
TGTGCCAGCAGCGTAGGGGCGGGAAATGAGCAGTTCTTC	CASSVGAGNEQFF	TRBJ2-1	TRBV9	once	.
TGTGCCAGCAGTCGTCAGGGGAGCTCTGGAAACACCATATATTTT	CASSRQGSSGNTIYF	TRBJ1-3	TRBV6-1	.	.
TGTGCCAGTAGTGTAACTAGCGTGTCCTACAATGAGCAGTTCTTC	CASSVTSVSYNEQFF	TRBJ2-1	TRBV19	.	TRBD2
TGTGCCAGCAGTTTACTAGCGGGGGGTGAGCAGTACTTC	CASSLLAGGEQYF	TRBJ2-7	TRBV5-4	once	TRBD2
TGTGCCAGCAGCTTAAAAGGGGACAGGAGAGGCTACAATGAGCAGTTCTTC	CASSLKGDRRGYNEQFF	TRBJ2-1	TRBV5-8	.	TRBD1
TGTGCCAGTGGGTGGCGGGACCTGAATTCACCCCTCCACTTT	CASGWRDLNSPLHF	TRBJ1-6	TRBV19	.	.
TGCGCCAGCAGCCAGCGCGATTTGGTCTCTGGAAACACCATATATTTT	CASSQRDLVSGNTIYF	TRBJ1-3	TRBV4-1	.	.
TGTGCCGGACGGGGGGTAGCGCCTCCCTACAATGAGCAGTTCTTC	CAGRGVAPPYNEQFF	TRBJ2-1	TRBV7-9	.	TRBD2
TGCGCCAGCAGCACCGGACTGTCAACATGGGACTCCTACGAGCAGTACTTC	CASSTGLSTWDSYEQYF	TRBJ2-7	TRBV5-1	.	.
TGTGCCAGTGGACAGGGTATGGTTGGATATCAGCCCCAGCATTTT	CASGQGMVGYQPQHF	TRBJ1-5	TRBV19	.	TRBD1
TGTGCCAGCAGTTCAACGGTGGGGAGAGAGACCCAGTACTTC	CASSSTVGRETQYF	TRBJ2-5	TRBV27	.	.
TGCGCCAGCAGTGAGTCGCCGGGACTAGCGGGGGGCTTACAAGAGACCCAGTACTTC	CASSESPGLAGGLQETQYF	TRBJ2-5	TRBV10-2	.	TRBD2
TGCAGCGTTGAGACGACAGCTAATGGCTACACCTTC	CSVETTANGYTF	TRBJ1-2	TRBV29-1	.	.
TGTGCCAGCAGCTTACGGCCACGGGATGAGCAGTTCTTC	CASSLRPRDEQFF	TRBJ2-1	TRBV7-9	.	.
TGTGCCAGCAGCTGGGTAACTAGTGAAAAACTGTTTTTT	CASSWVTSEKLFF	TRBJ1-4	TRBV7-9	.	.
TGTGCCAGCAGAGACAGGGTCTTCTATGGCTACACCTTC	CASRDRVFYGYTF	TRBJ1-2	TRBV6-5	.	TRBD1
TGTGCCAGCAGATCTGGACAGGCAGATACGCAGTATTTT	CASRSGQADTQYF	TRBJ2-3	TRBV5-4	.	TRBD1
TGCGCCAGCAGCCAAGCCACCAGAAGCACAGATACGCAGTATTTT	CASSQATRSTDTQYF	TRBJ2-3	TRBV4-1	once	.
TGTGCCAGTAGTACCGGGACAGCCACCCCCAATAACTATGGCTACACCTTC	CASSTGTATPNNYGYTF	TRBJ1-2	TRBV19	.	TRBD1
TGTGCCAGCAGTAAGGGGGACAGGGGAGTCCAACACGGAGATACGCAGTATTTT	CASSKGDRGVQHGDTQYF	TRBJ2-3	TRBV28	.	TRBD1
TGTGCCAGCAGTCCAGCGGGGGCTCGACATGGCTACACCTTC	CASSPAGARHGYTF	TRBJ1-2	TRBV28	.	.
TGTGCCAGCTCACAGGGGGCGAATCAGCCCCAGCATTTT	CASSQGANQPQHF	TRBJ1-5	TRBV18	.	TRBD1
TGTGCCAGCAGTTTTCGGGACAGGGGGCGCCACTATGGCTACACCTTC	CASSFRDRGRHYGYTF	TRBJ1-2	TRBV28	.	TRBD1
TGTGCCAGCTCACCAGTTTATAGCAATCAGCCCCAGCATTTT	CASSPVYSNQPQHF	TRBJ1-5	TRBV18	once	.